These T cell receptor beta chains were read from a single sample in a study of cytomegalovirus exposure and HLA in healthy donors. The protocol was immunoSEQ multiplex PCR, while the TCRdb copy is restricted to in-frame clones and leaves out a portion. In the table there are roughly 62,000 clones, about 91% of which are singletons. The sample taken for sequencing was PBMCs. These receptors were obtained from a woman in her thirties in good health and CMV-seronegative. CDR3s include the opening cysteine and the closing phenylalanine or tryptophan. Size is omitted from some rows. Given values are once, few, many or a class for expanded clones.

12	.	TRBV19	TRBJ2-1	CASSLPRQGLFF
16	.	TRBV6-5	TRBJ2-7	CASSYSRLAGPGEQYF
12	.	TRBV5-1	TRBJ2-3	CASSPNTDTQYF
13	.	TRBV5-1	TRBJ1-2	CASSLDTNYGYTF
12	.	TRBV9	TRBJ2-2	CASSADRGELFF
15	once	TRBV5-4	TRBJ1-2	CASSSQQGWGYGYTF
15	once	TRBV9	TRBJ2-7	CASSPKTSGNYEQYF
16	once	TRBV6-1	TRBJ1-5	CASSEQASLRNQPQHF
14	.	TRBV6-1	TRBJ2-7	CASSEVQGPYEQYF
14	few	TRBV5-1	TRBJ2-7	CASSTGLTLYEQYF
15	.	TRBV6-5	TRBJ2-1	CASSYSGAGVNEQFF
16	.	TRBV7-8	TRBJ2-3	CASSLALAAARDTQYF
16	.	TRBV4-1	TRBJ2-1	CASSLSLGGSVGEQFF
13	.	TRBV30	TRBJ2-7	CAWSVLGLAEQYF
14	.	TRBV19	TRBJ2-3	CASGRQEGTDTQYF
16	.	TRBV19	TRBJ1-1	CASSPTGGTLGTEAFF
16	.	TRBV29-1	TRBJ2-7	CSVEDVSSGSFYEQYF
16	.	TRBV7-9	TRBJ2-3	CASSLASGTHTDTQYF
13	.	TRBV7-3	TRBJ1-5	CASSLGGDLPQHF
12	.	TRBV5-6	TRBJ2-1	CASSASSDEQFF
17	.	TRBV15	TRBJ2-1	CATSTSGGLAGFNEQFF
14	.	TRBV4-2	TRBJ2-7	CASSQEGLVSEQYF
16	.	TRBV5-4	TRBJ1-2	CASSLFVEPTNYGYTF
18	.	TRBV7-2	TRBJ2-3	CASSLVGLSGIGADTQYF
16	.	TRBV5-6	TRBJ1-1	CASSIEGQGGNTEAFF
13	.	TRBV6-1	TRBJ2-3	CASSELASDTQYF
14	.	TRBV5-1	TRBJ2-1	CASSSGQTYNEQFF
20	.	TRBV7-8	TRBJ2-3	CASSLNFGAGGRQSTDTQYF
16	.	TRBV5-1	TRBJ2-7	CASSLGGGTTLYEQYF
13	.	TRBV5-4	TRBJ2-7	CASSASGPGEQYF
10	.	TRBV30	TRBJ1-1	CAFGYTEAFF
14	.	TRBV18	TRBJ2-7	CASSPRESSYEQYF
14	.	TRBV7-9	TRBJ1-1	CASSLGHENTEAFF
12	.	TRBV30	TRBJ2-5	CAWTSLEETQYF
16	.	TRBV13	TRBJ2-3	CASSSTGGARTDTQYF
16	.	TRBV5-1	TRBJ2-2	CASSLLPAGDTGELFF
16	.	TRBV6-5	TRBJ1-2	CASSYSRTGGTYGYTF
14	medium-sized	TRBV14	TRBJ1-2	CASSQTQGADGYTF
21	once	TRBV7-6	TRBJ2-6	CASSLFERGGADSSGANVLTF
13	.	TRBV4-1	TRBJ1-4	CASGRTGDEKLFF
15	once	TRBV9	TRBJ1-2	CASSVEGGAYSGYTF
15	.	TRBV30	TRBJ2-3	CAWSVALGRVDTQYF
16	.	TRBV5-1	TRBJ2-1	CASRAGLVIVLGEQFF